The 11 T cell receptor beta chains below were found in one sample sequenced in a study of shared clonotypes between healthy human individuals. Assay: immunoSEQ multiplex PCR; the TCRdb copy retains only in-frame clones and omits some. The data hold 2 million to 2.5 million clones, with about 94% observed a single time. Sequences were obtained from naive CD4+ T cells sorted from blood. The sample's subset: CD45RA+ positively selected. Receptors were obtained from a man aged 18 to 29 in good health.

The V gene is TRBV4-1, the J gene TRBJ2-1, with TRBD2 matching over 9 bases. Germline V gene sequence: CDR1 MGHRA, CDR2 YSYEKL. The CDR3 consists of 16 residues. The V segment lost 0 bases and the J segment 3 bases; nucleotides outside the gene matches: 3. The CDR3 region has the DNA TGCGCCAGCAGCCAAGAGACTAGCGGAGTCTACAATGAGCAGTTCTTC. Its translation: CASSQETSGVYNEQFF.

The chain is built from TRBV9 and TRBJ2-7; D is unresolved. The CDR3 consists of 15 residues. CDR1 is SGDLS, CDR2 YYNGEE, per germline. Trimming removed 2 bases at V and 5 bases at J, with 17 bases between. The CDR3 DNA sequence: TGTGCCAGCAGCGTTTCCTCTTCCTTCTTTCACGAGCAGTACTTC. The encoded protein is CASSVSSSFFHEQYF.

This clone appeared once. This chain connects TRBV27 to TRBJ2-1; 8 bases match TRBD2. The CDR3 spans 16 residues. Germline values: CDR1 MNHEY, CDR2 SMNVEV (reference sequence). V shed 7 bases, J shed 5 bases, and the junction held 13 bases outside the gene matches. The CDR3 DNA sequence: TGTGCCAGCACCGGAACGGGCGGGAGGATAAACAATGAGCAGTTCTTC. Protein sequence: CASTGTGGRINNEQFF.

The V and J genes are TRBV7-2 and TRBJ2-7; 12 bases are a match to TRBD2. In germline, CDR1 is SGHTA, CDR2 FQGNSA. The CDR3 runs to 15 residues. With V trimmed by 5 bases and J by 5 bases, 7 bases remained unmatched. The CDR3 loop reads CASSRTSGTSDEQYF. In DNA form, the CDR3 reads TGTGCCAGCAGCCGGACTAGCGGGACCTCGGACGAGCAGTACTTC.

The gene calls are TRBV5-1 and TRBJ1-3; the match to TRBD1 covers 11 bases. The germline V gene encodes CDR1 SGHRS and CDR2 YFSETQ. J was trimmed by 2 bases and V by 3 bases; bases with no gene match: 1. CDR3 size: 15 residues. The CDR3 is CASSWGQGAGNTIYF. The CDR3 nucleotides are TGCGCCAGCAGCTGGGGACAGGGGGCTGGAAACACCATATATTTT.

The chain recombines TRBV7-2 with TRBJ2-7, with TRBD1 matching 7 bases. Losses at the gene ends were 7 bases for V and 2 bases for J; bases not matched to a gene: 2. The germline CDR1 and CDR2 sequences are SGHTA and FQGNSA. This CDR3 contains 12 residues. Here the CDR3 reads CASNRGPYEQYF. The CDR3 DNA reads as TGTGCCAGCAATAGGGGGCCCTACGAGCAGTACTTC.

The chain is built from TRBV6-1 and TRBJ2-7; D may be TRBD1 (6 bases). Trimming shortened V by 2 bases and J by 2 bases, and 10 bases separated the two germline ends. CDR1 MNHNS and CDR2 SASEGT come from the germline V gene. CDR3 length equals 14 residues. The chain's CDR3 is CASSERGQTYEQYF. The CDR3 DNA reads as TGTGCCAGCAGTGAACGTGGACAGACCTACGAGCAGTACTTC.

V gene TRBV7-8 combines with J gene TRBJ2-1; 8 nucleotides line up with TRBD2. The CDR3 extends over 16 amino acids. With V trimmed by 2 bases and J by 4 bases, 7 bases remained unmatched. The V gene's germline CDR1 is SGHVS and CDR2 FQNEAQ. The CDR3 coding sequence is TGTGCCAGCAGCTTATTTAGCGGGATTTTTTACAATGAGCAGTTCTTC. Encoded protein: CASSLFSGIFYNEQFF.

The chain links TRBV4-3 to TRBJ2-1, with TRBD2 matching over 12 bases. Looked up from germline, CDR1 is LGHNA and CDR2 is YSLEER. V lost 4 bases, J lost 8 bases, and 6 bases stayed unmatched. The CDR3 is 15 residues long. CDR3 sequence reads: CASSRGLAGNYEQFF. The CDR3, as DNA: TGCGCCAGCAGCCGCGGACTAGCGGGAAATTATGAGCAGTTCTTC.

Of note for this clone: One end of the junction varies from germline; a read error may be responsible. The sample carries other DNA sequences with the same CDR3. CDR3 protein: CASSLGGSHNEQFF. The CDR3 DNA follows: TGCGCCAGCAGCTTGGGGGGCTCCCACAATGAGCAGTTCTTC. The V and J genes are TRBV5-1 and TRBJ2-1; maybe TRBD1 (5 bases). This CDR3 comprises 14 residues. Germline V CDR1 and CDR2: SGHRS, YFSETQ.

The gene calls are TRBV10-1 and TRBJ2-2; TRBD1 matches at 7 bases. The ends lost 7 bases at V and 2 bases at J; junction bases unmatched: 7. Germline CDR1 and CDR2: WNHNN and SYGVQD (reference sequence). The CDR3 consists of 15 residues. CDR3 loop: CASTPGQSNTGELFF. The CDR3 region has the DNA TGCGCCAGCACCCCGGGACAGTCTAACACCGGGGAGCTGTTTTTT.